These 18 T cell receptor beta chains were sequenced from one sample in a study of T cell responses to AZD1222 COVID-19 vaccine. This table comes from immunoSEQ multiplex PCR, and its TCRdb copy is limited to in-frame clones, with some not included. This repertoire shows some 170,000 clones, roughly 94% found once; its top ten account for roughly 4.6%. This material consisted of peripheral blood, taken 28 days after the second AZD1222 dose. Receptors originate from an adult who received the AZD1222 COVID-19 vaccine.

V gene TRBV29-1 combines with J gene TRBJ1-1, with TRBD1 as a possible D gene (5 bases). The V end was cut by 7 bases, the J end by 5 bases, with 20 bases between. There are 14 residues in the CDR3. Germline values: CDR1 SQVTM, CDR2 ANQGSEA. The CDR3: CSAEVRVEGTEAFF. Written as DNA, the CDR3 is TGCAGCGCTGAGGTCAGGGTGGAGGGAACTGAAGCTTTCTTT.

This clone has only one observation. This chain's CDR3 is CSASGTEHTSYEQYF. The DNA for the CDR3 is TGCAGTGCTAGTGGCACAGAACACACTAGTTACGAGCAGTACTTC. The V and J genes are TRBV20-1 and TRBJ2-7; the D gene is possibly TRBD2 (5 bases). With 3 bases removed from V and 4 bases from J, the gap between germline ends came to 19 bases. Germline assignment: CDR1 DFQATT and CDR2 SNEGSKA (reference sequence). CDR3 length: 15 residues.

The V and J genes are TRBV6-5 and TRBJ1-1, with D tentatively TRBD1 (5 bases). Trimming cost V 8 bases and J 7 bases, with 20 bases left between them. This CDR3 is 14 amino acids long. Germline V lookup: CDR1 MNHEY, CDR2 SVGAGI. The CDR3 here is CASGGTGLLGEAFF. CDR3 bases: TGTGCCAGCGGGGGGACCGGCCTTCTAGGTGAAGCTTTCTTT.

The chain uses TRBV6-2 or TRBV6-3 and TRBJ1-3; TRBD1 aligns across 7 bases. The ends lost 2 bases at V and 2 bases at J; junction bases unmatched: 9. This CDR3 spans 17 amino acids. Germline loops: CDR1 MNHEY, CDR2 SVGEGT. CDR3 DNA sequence: TGTGCCAGCAGTTACCCCGGACAGGCTTCGACTGGAAACACCATATATTTT. Its translation is CASSYPGQASTGNTIYF.

The chain is built from TRBV7-9 and TRBJ2-1; the match to TRBD2 covers 7 bases. Germline CDR1 reads SEHNR; CDR2 reads FQNEAQ (reference sequence). V shed 5 bases, J shed 2 bases, and the junction held 9 bases outside the gene matches. The CDR3 covers 16 residues. CDR3 region: CASSPISGTTYNEQFF. The CDR3 nucleotides read TGTGCCAGCAGCCCGATCTCCGGGACTACCTACAATGAGCAGTTCTTC.

The chain carries TRBV6-2 or TRBV6-3 and TRBJ1-5; D unresolved. This CDR3 region has 13 residues. The V end was cut by 5 bases, the J end by 6 bases, with 11 bases between. Per germline, CDR1 MNHEY and CDR2 SVGEGT. CDR3 loop: CASSPYVSQPQHF. Here the CDR3 DNA reads TGTGCCAGCAGTCCATATGTGAGTCAGCCCCAGCATTTT.

This clone was detected only once. CDR3 sequence: CASSDQDNQPQHF. CDR3 in DNA: TGTGCCAGCAGTGATCAGGATAATCAGCCCCAGCATTTT. The V call is TRBV2, the J call TRBJ1-5; D ambiguous. The CDR3 runs 13 residues. The ends were cut back, 3 bases at V and 4 bases at J, with 7 bases in the middle. CDR1 and CDR2 (germline): SNHLY, FYNNEI.

This clone has just one count. V and J are TRBV5-1 and TRBJ1-2; TRBD1 agrees at 9 bases. The CDR3 spans 14 residues. CDR1 is SGHRS and CDR2 is YFSETQ in the germline V gene. Losses at the gene ends were 5 bases for V and 3 bases for J; bases not matched to a gene: 5. CDR3 protein: CASRTGGADYGYTF. As DNA, the CDR3 is TGCGCCAGCAGAACAGGGGGCGCCGACTATGGCTACACCTTC.

The genes are TRBV4-3 and TRBJ2-5, with 10 bases lining up with TRBD2. This CDR3 spans 16 amino acids. J lost 5 bases, V lost 1 base, and 7 bases had no gene match. Germline assignment: CDR1 LGHNA and CDR2 YSLEER. CDR3 nucleotides: TGCGCCAGCAGCCAAGGCCTAGCGGGAGTAGGGGAGACCCAGTACTTC. Its protein is CASSQGLAGVGETQYF.

V gene TRBV24-1 combines with J gene TRBJ2-1; D ambiguous. This CDR3 has 14 residues. The V and J ends lost 2 bases and 5 bases respectively, with 9 bases between them. CDR1 is KGHDR and CDR2 is SFDVKD in the germline V gene. Here the CDR3 reads CATSDSPADNEQFF. Written as DNA, the CDR3 is TGTGCCACCAGTGATTCTCCAGCTGACAATGAGCAGTTCTTC.

V is TRBV25-1 and J is TRBJ2-7; D gene uncertain. Germline CDR1 is MGHDK and CDR2 is SYGVNS. The CDR3 is 12 amino acids. V lost 6 bases, J lost 3 bases, and 9 bases lay in between. As DNA, the CDR3 is TGTGCCAGCAGCCAAGGGCACTACGAGCAGTACTTC. Translation gives CASSQGHYEQYF.

The rearrangement joins TRBV7-9 to TRBJ1-2; D possibly corresponds to TRBD1 (6 bases). The germline gives CDR1 SEHNR, CDR2 FQNEAQ (reference sequence). The CDR3 runs to 16 residues. Trimming shortened V by 6 bases and J by 2 bases, and 19 bases separated the two germline ends. The CDR3 region has the DNA TGTGCCAGCAGTTTCCGTAACAGGGTGGAGAACTATGGCTACACCTTC. Translated, it gives CASSFRNRVENYGYTF.

The chain couples TRBV29-1 to TRBJ1-3, with unresolved D. The CDR3 loop spans 13 amino acids. The germline CDR1 and CDR2 sequences are SQVTM and ANQGSEA. V was cut by 3 bases and J by 2 bases, with 8 bases left in between. The CDR3: CSVEEGAGNTIYF. The CDR3 coding sequence is TGCAGCGTTGAGGAGGGAGCTGGAAACACCATATATTTT.

The chain has TRBV6-1 and TRBJ1-5; TRBD1 aligns across 8 bases. Germline V gene lookup returns CDR1 MNHNS and CDR2 SASEGT. J gave up 7 bases and V 1 base, and 6 bases lay outside the gene matches. The length of the CDR3 is 15 residues. The CDR3 reads CASSEEATGGQPQHF. CDR3 nucleotide sequence: TGTGCCAGCAGTGAAGAGGCCACAGGGGGACAGCCCCAGCATTTT.

The CDR3 DNA sequence: TGTGCCAGCAGCGTAGGGGGAGGGGGCAAAGAAAAACTGTTTTTT. This sequence encodes CASSVGGGGKEKLFF. This rearrangement joins TRBV9 to TRBJ1-4; 7 nucleotides line up with TRBD1. The CDR3 totals 15 residues. V was pared by 0 bases and J by 8 bases, with 7 bases of the junction left unmatched. CDR1 and CDR2 (germline): SGDLS, YYNGEE.

The chain has TRBV25-1 and TRBJ2-5; TRBD2 is a possible D gene (6 bases). The V end lost 2 bases, the J end lost 5 bases, and 18 bases lay between the germline ends. CDR3 length equals 16 residues. Germline V gene sequence: CDR1 MGHDK, CDR2 SYGVNS. The CDR3 is CASSEPLGGPRETQYF. The CDR3 DNA is TGTGCCAGCAGTGAACCCCTGGGAGGACCGCGGGAGACCCAGTACTTC.

The chain carries TRBV5-4 and TRBJ2-1; 12 bases line up with TRBD1. The trim removed 4 bases at V and 8 bases at J, leaving 4 bases unmatched. Germline V lookup: CDR1 SGHNT, CDR2 YYREEE (reference sequence). The CDR3 runs to 14 residues. Written as DNA, the CDR3 is TGTGCCAGCAGCACCGGGACAGGGGGCGATGAGCAGTTCTTC. Protein: CASSTGTGGDEQFF.

Worth noting for this clone: Different DNA sequences within this sample yield the same CDR3. The chain recombines TRBV28 with TRBJ1-2; 8 bases line up with TRBD1. V lost 6 bases to trimming and J lost 6 bases; unmatched junction nucleotides: 6. The germline gives CDR1 MDHEN, CDR2 SYDVKM. The CDR3 consists of 13 residues. CDR3: CASSSGQGDGYTF. The DNA of the CDR3 is TGTGCCAGCAGCAGCGGACAGGGAGATGGCTACACCTTC.